This section outlines one TCR beta chain sequence together with its context. No antigen is known for it. Trimming removed 3 bases from V and 2 bases from J, with 20 bases in between. Germline V gene data show CDR1 as MNHNS and CDR2 as SASEGT. This CDR3 is 18 amino acids long. These data come from a study of cytomegalovirus exposure and HLA in healthy donors. The study, taken as a whole, reports: It was in a later analysis that TCR association rates were seen to vary by HLA locus, highest for DRB1 and lowest for HLA-C. The likely origin of a cluster of highly shared sequence variants was a sequencing artifact.

Primers included in the PCR were 60 Vbeta and 13 Jbeta primers. Sequencing was performed with immunoSEQ multiplex PCR; in TCRdb, only in-frame clones are kept and a portion is missing. The table includes nearly 110,000 clones, over 80% detected once. Specimen: PBMCs. The genes are TRBV6-1 and TRBJ1-5; tentative D call: TRBD1 (5 bases). This TCR came from a young man in good health and CMV-seropositive. The CDR3 is CASSDPGRGYSGNQPQHF. Written as DNA, the CDR3 is TGTGCCAGCAGTGACCCAGGGCGGGGATATAGTGGCAATCAGCCCCAGCATTTT.